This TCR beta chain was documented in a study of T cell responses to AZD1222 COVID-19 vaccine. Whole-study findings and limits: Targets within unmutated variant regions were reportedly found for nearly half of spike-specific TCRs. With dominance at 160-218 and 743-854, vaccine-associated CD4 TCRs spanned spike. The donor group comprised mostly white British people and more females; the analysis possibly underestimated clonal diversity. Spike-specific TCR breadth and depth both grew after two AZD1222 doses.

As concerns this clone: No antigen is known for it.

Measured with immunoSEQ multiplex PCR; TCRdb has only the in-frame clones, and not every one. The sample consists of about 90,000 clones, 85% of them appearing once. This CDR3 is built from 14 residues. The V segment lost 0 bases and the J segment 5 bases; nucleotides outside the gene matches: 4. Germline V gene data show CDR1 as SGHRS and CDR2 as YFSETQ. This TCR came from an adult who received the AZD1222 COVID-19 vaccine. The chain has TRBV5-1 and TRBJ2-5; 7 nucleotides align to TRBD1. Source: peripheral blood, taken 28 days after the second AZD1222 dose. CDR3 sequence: CASSLEGGGETQYF. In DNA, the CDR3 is TGCGCCAGCAGCTTGGAAGGGGGCGGGGAGACCCAGTACTTC.